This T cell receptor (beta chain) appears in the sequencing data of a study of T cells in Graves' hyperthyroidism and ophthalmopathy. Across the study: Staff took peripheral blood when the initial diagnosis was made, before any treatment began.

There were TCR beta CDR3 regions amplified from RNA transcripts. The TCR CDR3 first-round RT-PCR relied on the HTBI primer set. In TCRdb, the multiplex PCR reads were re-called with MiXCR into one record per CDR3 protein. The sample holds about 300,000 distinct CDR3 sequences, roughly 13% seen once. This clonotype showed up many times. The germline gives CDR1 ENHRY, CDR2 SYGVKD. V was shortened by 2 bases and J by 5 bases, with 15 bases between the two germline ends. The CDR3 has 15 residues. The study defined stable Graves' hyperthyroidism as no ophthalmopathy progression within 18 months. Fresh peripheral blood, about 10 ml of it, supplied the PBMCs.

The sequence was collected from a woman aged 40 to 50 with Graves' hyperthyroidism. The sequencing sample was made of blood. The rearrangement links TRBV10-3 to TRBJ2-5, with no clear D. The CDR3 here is CAISETNYQWETQYF. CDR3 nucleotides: TGTGCCATCAGTGAGACTAACTACCAATGGGAGACCCAGTACTTC.